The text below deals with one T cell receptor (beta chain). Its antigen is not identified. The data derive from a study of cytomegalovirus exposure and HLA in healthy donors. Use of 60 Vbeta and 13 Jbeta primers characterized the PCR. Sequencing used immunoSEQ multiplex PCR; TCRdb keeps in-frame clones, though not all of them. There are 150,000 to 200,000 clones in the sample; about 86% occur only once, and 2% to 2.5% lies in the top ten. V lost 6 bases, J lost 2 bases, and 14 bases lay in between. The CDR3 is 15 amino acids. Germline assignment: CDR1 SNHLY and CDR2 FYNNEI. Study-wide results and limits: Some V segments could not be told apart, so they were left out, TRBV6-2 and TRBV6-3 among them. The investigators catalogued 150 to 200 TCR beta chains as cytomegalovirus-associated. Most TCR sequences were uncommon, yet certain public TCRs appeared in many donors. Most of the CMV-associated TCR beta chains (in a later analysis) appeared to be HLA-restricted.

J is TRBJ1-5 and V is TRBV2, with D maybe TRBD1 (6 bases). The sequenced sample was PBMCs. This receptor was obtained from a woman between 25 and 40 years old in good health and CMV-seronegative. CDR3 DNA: TGTGCCAGCAGACGACAGGAGAATGGCAATCAGCCCCAGCATTTT. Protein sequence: CASRRQENGNQPQHF.